This TCR beta chain was captured by sequencing in a study of T cell responses to AZD1222 COVID-19 vaccine. Germline-derived CDR1 and CDR2 are SGDLS and YYNGEE. V dropped 0 bases and J dropped 0 bases, with 6 bases sitting between them. The CDR3 runs to 14 residues. Generated by immunoSEQ multiplex PCR, the TCRdb table keeps only in-frame clones and is missing some. The sample includes over 100,000 clones, around 87% seen only once; the top ten take 2.6%. The sequencing here drew on peripheral blood, taken 28 days after the second AZD1222 dose. The chain carries TRBV9 and TRBJ1-2, with unresolved D. This TCR came from an adult who received the AZD1222 COVID-19 vaccine. The chain's CDR3 is CASSVALANYGYTF. For the CDR3, the DNA is TGTGCCAGCAGCGTAGCTCTGGCTAACTATGGCTACACCTTC.